This T cell receptor beta chain was retrieved from a study of control samples from healthy donors and cancer patients (dated by TCRdb to 2019 to 2021). CDR1 and CDR2 are drawn from the germline V gene: MNHNS, SASEGT. The CDR3 contains 16 residues, cysteine and phenylalanine counted. Just CDR3 DNA is preserved here, 48 bases in frame from base 1. V lost 0 bases and J lost 3 bases; the stretch between them is 15 bases long. As concerns this clone: Its antigen has not been determined. Nothing much larger sits one base from this clone, and base qualities are not available.

Library preparation used the immunoSEQ multiplex PCR assay. Not all clones reach the TCRdb copy of this immuneACCESS table, which keeps in-frame sequences only. Checked studies attribute under half of the gap to unresolved V genes and leave the rest unexplained. The table for this sample lists approximately 80,000 clones; 91% of them were counted only once. Of the sample, approximately 15% falls within the top ten clones. The receptor chain draws on TRBV6-1 and TRBJ2-7, with TRBD2 tentatively as D gene (5 bases match). This clonotype was sampled from a man aged 25 to 40 in good health. The sample taken for sequencing was blood. The CDR3 protein is CASSEARRGAVYEQYF. DNA sequence: TGTGCCAGCAGTGAAGCGCGACGGGGTGCGGTCTACGAGCAGTACTTC.